This TCR beta chain was identified during a study of PD-1 blockade in classical Hodgkin lymphoma. Produced via immunoSEQ multiplex PCR; TCRdb's table is partial and in-frame only. The table includes tens of thousands of clones, 77% detected once. Study-wide results and caveats: By C4D1 there was a significant rise in CD4+ TCR diversity but not in CD8+ TCR diversity.

Turning to this clone: No antigen is known for it.

The time point was: cycle 4 day 1 (C4D1), after 6 weeks of nivolumab. All the patients suffered relapse after autologous stem cell transplantation, and brentuximab vedotin exposure differed. The CDR3 contains 14 residues. Germline V gene lookup returns CDR1 MNHEY and CDR2 SVGAGI. V gave up 2 bases and J gave up 1 base, with 6 bases separating them. The sample was peripheral blood mononuclear cells (PBMCs), taken before the fourth cycle of nivolumab. The chain couples TRBV6-5 to TRBJ1-5, with D unresolved. The clonotype originates from a human donor with classical Hodgkin lymphoma. In DNA form, the CDR3 reads TGTGCCAGCAGTTACGTTTTGAGCAATCAGCCCCAGCATTTT. Amino acids: CASSYVLSNQPQHF.